One sample yielded the 9 T cell receptor beta chains listed below, sequenced in a study of human T cells and chemical hapten exposure (dated by TCRdb to 2020 to 2023). This specimen's time point label, per the study, means: pre-sensitization, week 0. The treatment or condition label, as the study defines it: therapeutic diphenylcyclopropenone sensitization with weekly scalp DPC. Libraries were prepared through RACE. The sequencer listed for this sample is NextSeq 500. Using fastp trimming at Q25 and MiXCR clonotype assembly, TCRdb reanalyzed the public sequencing data and kept in-frame beta chains. Each CDR3 protein appears once, grouped with its most common genes and DNA. Within this sample are about 120,000 distinct CDR3 sequences, with approximately 12% of them counted one time only. The ten largest clones take up around 2.8% of the sample. The source material was whole blood, sampled in connection with sensitization to the hapten diphenylcyclopropenone (DPC). Receptors originate from a woman younger than 30 with alopecia areata. Some clones in this sample may be carry-over from other donors' samples.

This clonotype appeared a few times. J is TRBJ2-5 and V is TRBV7-7; D gene uncertain. The V gene lost 5 bases and the J gene lost 2 bases, with 6 bases spanning the gap. Germline V lookup: CDR1 SSHAT, CDR2 FNYEAQ (reference sequence). The CDR3 length is 12 residues. The CDR3 here is CASSRGQETQYF. In nucleotides, the CDR3 is TGTGCCAGCAGCCGTGGGCAAGAGACCCAGTACTTC.

A note on this clonotype: One end of the junction is discordant with germline, which a read error may explain. The rearrangement joins TRBV6-1 to TRBJ1-4; D is uncertain. Looked up from germline, CDR1 is MNHNS and CDR2 is SASEGT. This CDR3 contains 16 residues. DNA for the CDR3: TGTGCCAGCAGTGAAGCCAATTTTGCAACTAATGAAAAACTGTTATTT. Translation: CASSEANFATNEKLLF.

The table lists this clonotype with a few counts. The chain's CDR3 is CSVVGQLGADTQYF. The CDR3 DNA reads as TGCAGCGTTGTCGGGCAGCTGGGGGCAGATACGCAGTATTTT. J is TRBJ2-3 and V is TRBV29-1; D is possibly TRBD1 or TRBD2 (5 bases each). CDR1 and CDR2 from the germline V gene are SQVTM and ANQGSEA. There are 14 residues in the CDR3. V lost 4 bases to trimming and J lost 4 bases, with 15 bases between them.

The rearrangement links TRBV20-1 to TRBJ1-2, with unresolved D. Trimming left V 0 bases short and J 6 bases short, with 14 bases between. CDR1 and CDR2 (germline): DFQATT, SNEGSKA (reference sequence). This CDR3 comprises 14 residues. CDR3: CSARDRRAGHGYTF. Here the CDR3 DNA reads TGCAGTGCTAGAGACCGGAGAGCGGGCCATGGCTACACCTTC.

The chain has TRBV29-1 and TRBJ1-1; 9 bases line up with TRBD1. Germline CDR1 is SQVTM and CDR2 is ANQGSEA. J gave up 5 bases and V 3 bases, and 10 bases lay outside the gene matches. The CDR3 has 15 residues. CDR3: CSVEGKQGAKTEAFF. The CDR3, as DNA: TGCAGCGTTGAGGGAAAACAGGGGGCGAAGACTGAAGCTTTCTTT.

The J gene is TRBJ1-6, the V gene TRBV5-6; 8 bases agree with TRBD1. The CDR3 is 16 amino acids. V lost 0 bases to trimming and J lost 1 base; unmatched junction nucleotides: 0. Germline V CDR1 and CDR2: SGHDT, YYEEEE. Here the CDR3 reads CASSLGQGSYNSPLHF. DNA for the CDR3: TGTGCCAGCAGCTTGGGACAGGGGTCCTATAATTCACCCCTCCACTTT.

This clonotype came up many times. The chain combines TRBV10-3 with TRBJ1-1; no reliable D call. Germline CDR1 ENHRY, CDR2 SYGVKD. V lost 0 bases and J lost 1, with 9 bases in between. This CDR3 spans 15 amino acids. The chain's CDR3 is CAISESLGSNTEAFF. In DNA form, the CDR3 reads TGTGCCATCAGTGAGTCTCTGGGTTCGAACACTGAAGCTTTCTTT.

The CDR3 loop reads CASSLGTGGGGNQPQHF. In DNA, the CDR3 is TGTGCCAGCAGCTTAGGGACAGGGGGCGGCGGCAATCAGCCCCAGCATTTT. The rearrangement uses TRBV7-9 and TRBJ1-5; the match to TRBD1 covers 11 bases. CDR1 is SEHNR and CDR2 is FQNEAQ in the germline V gene (reference sequence). After removal of 1 base from V and 2 bases from J, the junction contained 4 bases not matched to a gene. CDR3 length: 17 amino acids.

This clonotype was seen at least ten times. The V call is TRBV4-3, the J call TRBJ1-1, with 8 bases aligning to TRBD1. The CDR3 spans 15 residues. Germline V gene lookup returns CDR1 LGHNA and CDR2 YSLEER. V shed 1 base and J 3 bases; nucleotides not matched to a gene: 4. DNA for the CDR3: TGCGCCAGCAGCCAAGGAATACAGGGGGACACTGAAGCTTTCTTT. Its translation is CASSQGIQGDTEAFF.